The rows below give T cell receptor beta chains drawn from one sample of a study of PD-1 blockade in classical Hodgkin lymphoma. Clones were sequenced by immunoSEQ multiplex PCR, and TCRdb holds only the in-frame ones, with some missing. The repertoire holds thousands of clones, with 70% to 80% as singletons. Material: CD8+ T cells from blood, obtained at baseline. All receptors come from a human donor with classical Hodgkin lymphoma. CDR3s include the opening cysteine and the closing phenylalanine or tryptophan. The order of the fields is D gene, J gene, CDR3 length, V gene, clone size, CDR3 DNA, CDR3 protein. A D gene is named only where the DNA matches it firmly. Rows give clone size only sometimes, using once, few, many, or a class for an expanded clone.

>-|TRBJ1-5|14|TRBV27|-
TGTGCCAGCAGCCAACGGGGTAGCAATCAGCCCCAGCATTTT
CASSQRGSNQPQHF
>-|TRBJ2-7|17|TRBV4-3|-
TGCGCCAGCAGCCAAGAATGGGGCACTGGAAGGTCCTACGAGCAGTACTTC
CASSQEWGTGRSYEQYF
>-|TRBJ1-2|14|TRBV7-9|large
TGTGCCAGCAGCTTCTTACCCGCTGCCTATGGCTACACCTTC
CASSFLPAAYGYTF
>TRBD1|TRBJ2-7|14|TRBV7-9|few
TGTGCCAGCAGCCTAGACAGGGGATCCTACGAGCAGTACTTC
CASSLDRGSYEQYF
>TRBD1|TRBJ2-4|16|TRBV7-9|-
TGTGCCAGCAGTTTAGGGGGCGGCCACGCCAAAAACATTCAGTACTTC
CASSLGGGHAKNIQYF
>-|TRBJ2-7|16|TRBV7-9|-
TGTGCCAGCAGCTCCGGTGAAGGCGAAAACTCCTACGAGCAGTACTTC
CASSSGEGENSYEQYF
>-|TRBJ2-1|13|TRBV7-9|-
TGTGCCAGCAGCTTGGGACACAAGAATGAGCAGTTCTTC
CASSLGHKNEQFF
>-|TRBJ1-3|14|TRBV6-5|hyperexpanded
TGTGCCAGCAGCAAGACGGATTCTGGAAACACCATATATTTT
CASSKTDSGNTIYF
>TRBD1|TRBJ1-5|21|TRBV4-2|-
TGTGCCAGCAGCCAAACTTCGGACAGGACCGTCGAAGGGGATAGCAATCAGCCCCAGCATTTT
CASSQTSDRTVEGDSNQPQHF
>TRBD2|TRBJ2-1|15|TRBV4-2|-
TGTGCCAGCAGCCCCTCAGCGGGGTCCTACAATGAGCAGTTCTTC
CASSPSAGSYNEQFF